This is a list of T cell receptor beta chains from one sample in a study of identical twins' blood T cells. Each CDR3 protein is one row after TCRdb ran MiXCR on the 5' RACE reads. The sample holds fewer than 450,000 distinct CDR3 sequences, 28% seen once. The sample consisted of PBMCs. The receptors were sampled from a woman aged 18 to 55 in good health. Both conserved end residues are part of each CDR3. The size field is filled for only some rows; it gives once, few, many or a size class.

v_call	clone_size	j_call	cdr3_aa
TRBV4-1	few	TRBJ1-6	CASSQVNSSPLHF
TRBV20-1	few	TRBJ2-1	CSAAAGTSQYNEQFF
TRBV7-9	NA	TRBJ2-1	CASSQPLSANEQFF
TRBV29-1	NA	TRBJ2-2	CSVQPPTYTGELFF
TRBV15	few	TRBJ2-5	CATSRGFQETQYF
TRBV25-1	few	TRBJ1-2	CASSDPGQGVGGYTF
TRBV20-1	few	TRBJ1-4	CSASKPLDNEKLFF
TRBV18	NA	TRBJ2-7	CASSPATDYEQYF
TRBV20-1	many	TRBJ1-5	CSASKSVANQPQHF
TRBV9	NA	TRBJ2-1	CASSSTSGGYNGQFF
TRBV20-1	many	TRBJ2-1	CSALAGGYNEQFF
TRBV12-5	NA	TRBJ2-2	CASRPGGGTGELFF
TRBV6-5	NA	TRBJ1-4	CASSYSANPLMRKLFF
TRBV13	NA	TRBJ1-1	CASSLVYQAFF
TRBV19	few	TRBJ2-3	CASSAAGTSTDTQYF
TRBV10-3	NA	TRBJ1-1	CAITRKEGTEAFF
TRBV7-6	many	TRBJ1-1	CASSSLGASEAFF
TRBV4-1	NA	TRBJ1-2	CASSQRTGWDGYTF
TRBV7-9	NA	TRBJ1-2	CASSFWGLRPYTF
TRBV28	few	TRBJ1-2	CASSLRDYYGYTF
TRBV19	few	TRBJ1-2	CASSIDRVIRGYTF
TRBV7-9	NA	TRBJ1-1	CASSLFAGCAEAFF
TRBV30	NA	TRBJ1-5	CAWTSQGNQPQHF
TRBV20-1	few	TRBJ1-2	CSAQPGIGYGYTF
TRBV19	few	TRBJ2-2	CASSMGQGVGELFF
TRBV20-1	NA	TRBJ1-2	CSASGAGYTF
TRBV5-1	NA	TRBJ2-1	CASSFGRGLDEQFF
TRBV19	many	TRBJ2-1	CASSGLAGRGYNEQFF
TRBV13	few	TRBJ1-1	CASSVGRTRNVTEAFF
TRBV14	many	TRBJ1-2	CASSHGPFARYTF
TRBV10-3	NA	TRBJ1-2	CAISESGGSGIGYTF
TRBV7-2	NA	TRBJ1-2	CASSRAHGDGYTF
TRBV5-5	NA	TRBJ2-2	CASSLFFSLAVNTGELFF
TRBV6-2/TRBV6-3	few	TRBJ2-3	CASSFKRPSTDTQYF
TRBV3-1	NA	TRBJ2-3	CASSQAETSIDTQYF
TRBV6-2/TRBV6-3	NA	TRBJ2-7	CASSYVRGDEQYF
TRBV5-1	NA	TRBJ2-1	CASSLERGTYNERFF
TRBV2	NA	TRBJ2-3	CASSETRGRTDTQYF
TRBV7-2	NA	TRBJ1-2	CASSFDSNYGYTF